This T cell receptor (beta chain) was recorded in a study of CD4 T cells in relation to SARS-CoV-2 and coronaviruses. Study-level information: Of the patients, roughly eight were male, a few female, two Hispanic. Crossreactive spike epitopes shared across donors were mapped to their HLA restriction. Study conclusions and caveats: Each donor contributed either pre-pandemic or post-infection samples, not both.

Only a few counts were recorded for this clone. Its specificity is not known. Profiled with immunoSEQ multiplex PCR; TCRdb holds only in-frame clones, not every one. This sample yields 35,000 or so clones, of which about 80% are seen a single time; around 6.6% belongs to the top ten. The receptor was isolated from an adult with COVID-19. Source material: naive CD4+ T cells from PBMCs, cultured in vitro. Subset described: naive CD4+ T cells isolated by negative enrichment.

CDR3 coding DNA: TGTGCCAGCAGACCCGGGACTAGCGGGATCTACAATGAGCAGTTCTTC. Translation gives CASRPGTSGIYNEQFF. V usage is TRBV5-4 and J usage is TRBJ2-1; TRBD2 matches 13 bases. CDR1 and CDR2 (germline): SGHNT, YYREEE (reference sequence). This CDR3 has 16 residues. Trimming removed 5 bases from V and 3 bases from J; junction bases left unmatched: 5. Drawing the rest from reference TRBV5-4 and TRBJ2-1, the complete variable domain is ETGVTQSPTHLIKTRGQQVTLRCSSQSGHNTVSWYQQALGQGPQFIFQYYREEENGRGNFPPRFSGLQFPNYSSELNVNALELDDSALYLCASRPGTSGIYNEQFFGPGTRLTVL.